This entry describes one T cell receptor (beta chain). Its antigen is unidentified. This entry is derived from a study of OX40 agonist ivuxolimab in advanced cancers. For the study at large: An agonistic human IgG2 monoclonal antibody against OX40 (CD134) was given.

General observations from the study: In general, CD8+ T cells held more expanded clones than CD4+ did, on average.

V lost 3 bases to trimming and J lost 0 bases, with 10 bases between them. This CDR3 region has 15 residues. Per the germline V gene, CDR1 is LGHNA and CDR2 is YNFKEQ. Libraries were prepared by immunoSEQ multiplex PCR; TCRdb keeps only in-frame clonotypes and omits some of them. The sample has more than 35,000 clones; approximately 90% are singletons. The specimen was CD4+ or CD8+ T cells sorted from blood, collected in a trial of the OX40 agonist ivuxolimab. The TCR was taken from an adult with an advanced solid tumor such as melanoma, head and neck, liver or kidney cancer. This chain links TRBV4-2 with TRBJ2-3; no reliable D call. The CDR3 loop reads CASSHFASSTDTQYF. The DNA for the CDR3 is TGTGCCAGCAGCCACTTCGCTTCTAGCACAGATACGCAGTATTTT.